The rows below give T cell receptor beta chains drawn from one sample of a study of cytomegalovirus exposure and HLA in healthy donors. The assay was immunoSEQ multiplex PCR, and TCRdb's table has in-frame clones only and misses some. The sample shows around 130,000 clones, about three quarters of them seen only once. The sample taken for sequencing was PBMCs. The receptors derive from a human donor in good health. Each CDR3 is given with its conserved first and last residue. D genes are given only for firm matches. Not every row has a clone size; where given, it reads once, few, many or a size class.

CDR3 length	V gene	clone size	D gene	J gene	CDR3 DNA	CDR3 protein
15	TRBV7-9	NA	TRBD1	TRBJ1-1	TGTGCCAGCAGCTTAGGGACAGGGCGAACAACTGAAGCTTTCTTT	CASSLGTGRTTEAFF
14	TRBV14	NA	TRBD1	TRBJ2-7	TGTGCCAGCAGCCAAACGGGACAGGGAAACGAGCAGTACTTC	CASSQTGQGNEQYF
15	TRBV18	NA	NA	TRBJ1-1	TGTGCCAGCTCACCTGGTCAGGGTTCCATCACTGAAGCTTTCTTT	CASSPGQGSITEAFF
12	TRBV10-3	NA	NA	TRBJ1-6	TGTGCAAGCGCAAGGGGAAATTCACCCCTCCACTTT	CASARGNSPLHF
15	TRBV28	NA	NA	TRBJ1-4	TGTGCCAGCAGTTCCTTCCGACAGATAGATGAAAAACTGTTTTTT	CASSSFRQIDEKLFF
17	TRBV5-1	NA	TRBD1	TRBJ2-1	TGCGCCAGCAGCGCCAGAACCGGGACAGGGGAGTACAATGAGCAGTTCTTC	CASSARTGTGEYNEQFF
14	TRBV19	NA	NA	TRBJ1-5	TGTGCCAGTAGTATAAGGGGAATCGGGCAGCCCCAGCATTTT	CASSIRGIGQPQHF
14	TRBV9	NA	TRBD1	TRBJ1-5	TGTGCCAGCAGCCTCACAGGGGGCCCCTGGGCCCAGCATTTT	CASSLTGGPWAQHF
19	TRBV5-4	NA	NA	TRBJ2-3	TGTGCCAGCACTCCGGAGCTTTCGCTACGAGTAGGTGCCGGAGATACGCAGTATTTT	CASTPELSLRVGAGDTQYF
16	TRBV7-9	NA	TRBD2	TRBJ2-1	TGTTCCAGCAGCGATACTAGCGGGAGTTCCTACAATGAGCAGTTCTTC	CSSSDTSGSSYNEQFF
14	TRBV6-6	NA	NA	TRBJ2-3	TGTGCCAGCAGTTATTCCCACCGGACAGATACGCAGTATTTT	CASSYSHRTDTQYF
13	TRBV7-9	few	NA	TRBJ2-7	TGTGCCAGCAGCTTAGCGGTGGAGGCAGGGGTGTACTTC	CASSLAVEAGVYF
14	TRBV6-1	once	TRBD1	TRBJ2-7	TGTGCCAGCAGAGGGGACAGGGGGCCGGGTGAGCAGTACTTC	CASRGDRGPGEQYF
11	TRBV30	few	NA	TRBJ2-3	TGTGCCTCCCAGGCCCGAGATACGCAGTATTTT	CASQARDTQYF
15	TRBV7-2	once	TRBD1	TRBJ1-2	TGTGCCACCTCACCTGGGGGGGACAGGGGGCAACACGCCAAGTTC	CATSPGGDRGQHAKF
15	TRBV4-3	NA	NA	TRBJ1-2	TGCGCCAGCAGCCAAGGAGGGTTGTCCGGACGAGGCTACACCTTC	CASSQGGLSGRGYTF
16	TRBV5-4	NA	TRBD2	TRBJ2-7	TGTGCCAGCAGCCCAAAACTAGCGGGAGGGGGTTACGAGCAGTACTTC	CASSPKLAGGGYEQYF
15	TRBV4-2	NA	TRBD1	TRBJ1-1	TGTGCCAGCAGCCAAGAGGGAGACAGGGCCACTGAAGCTTTCTTT	CASSQEGDRATEAFF
17	TRBV5-4	NA	TRBD2	TRBJ2-5	TGTGCCAGCAGCTTGGGGGCACTAGCGGGGGGGCGGGAGACCCAGTACTTC	CASSLGALAGGRETQYF
11	TRBV2	NA	NA	TRBJ2-5	TGTGCCAGCAGTGAACGAGAGACCCAGTACTTC	CASSERETQYF
16	TRBV9	few	NA	TRBJ2-3	TGTGCCAGCAGCGTAGAGCCAAGCCTAGGCACAGATACGCAGTATTTT	CASSVEPSLGTDTQYF
17	TRBV4-1	NA	TRBD2	TRBJ2-7	TGCGCCAGCAGCCAAGAGGGTAGCGGGAGGGCATCCTACGAGCAGTACTTC	CASSQEGSGRASYEQYF
14	TRBV11-1	NA	NA	TRBJ2-7	TGTGCCAGCAGTCATCAGGAGGGTGCCTACGAGCAGTACTTC	CASSHQEGAYEQYF
17	TRBV5-4	few	TRBD2	TRBJ2-7	TGTGCCAGCAGCTTAGGGGATACCGGGACTAGCGTCTACGAGCAGTACTTC	CASSLGDTGTSVYEQYF
15	TRBV7-9	many	TRBD1	TRBJ2-7	TGTGCCAGCAGCAACTGGGACAGGGTGATCTACGAGCAGTACTTC	CASSNWDRVIYEQYF
14	TRBV9	NA	NA	TRBJ1-1	TGTGCCAGCAGCGTAAGTGGACAGAACACTGAAGCTTTCTTT	CASSVSGQNTEAFF
16	TRBV5-6	NA	NA	TRBJ2-7	TGTGCCAGCAGCTTGGGAGCTAGTTTGTTTAGTTTCGGGCAGTACTTC	CASSLGASLFSFGQYF
14	TRBV6-4	NA	NA	TRBJ1-2	TGTGCCAGCAGTGAACCGGGACTCGGAGGTGGCTACACCTTC	CASSEPGLGGGYTF
12	TRBV29-1	NA	NA	TRBJ1-2	TGCAGCGTTGAAACCGTTCTTGGCGGCTACACCTTC	CSVETVLGGYTF
16	TRBV10-3	NA	TRBD2	TRBJ2-1	TGTGCCATCAGTGTCTCGCTAGCGGCCTACAACAATGAGCAGTTCTTC	CAISVSLAAYNNEQFF
17	TRBV10-3	once	TRBD2	TRBJ2-2	TGTGCCATCAGTGAACTAGCGGGGGGCTCGAACACCGGGGAGCTGTTTTTT	CAISELAGGSNTGELFF
14	TRBV29-1	NA	TRBD1	TRBJ2-2	TGCAGCGTTGGCAGGGGGCGAGGCACCGGGGAGCTGTTTTTT	CSVGRGRGTGELFF
14	TRBV7-2	few	NA	TRBJ1-5	TGTGCCAGCAGCGAGGGCTATAGCAATCAGCCCCAGCATTTT	CASSEGYSNQPQHF
17	TRBV10-3	NA	NA	TRBJ2-4	TGTGCCATCAGTGAGTCGAAAGGGGCCCCCTCAAAAAACATTCAGTACTTC	CAISESKGAPSKNIQYF
15	TRBV7-8	NA	TRBD1	TRBJ1-1	TGTGCCAGCAGCTCTCAACAGGGGGCAGTCACTGAAGCTTTCTTT	CASSSQQGAVTEAFF
15	TRBV15	NA	TRBD1	TRBJ2-5	TGTGCCACCAGCAGGTCCGGAACAGGGGTTGAGACCCAGTACTTC	CATSRSGTGVETQYF
14	TRBV27	NA	TRBD2	TRBJ2-7	TGTGCCAGCAATAACGGGGGGAGCCCCCGCGAGCAGTACTTC	CASNNGGSPREQYF
17	TRBV7-2	NA	NA	TRBJ1-1	TGTGCCAGCAGCCTGTATCTGATGCAGGGGAGGGGGACTGAAGCTTTCTTT	CASSLYLMQGRGTEAFF
17	TRBV5-6	NA	TRBD2	TRBJ2-1	TGTGCCAGCAGCTGGGGGACTAGCGGTATGGCGTACAATGAGCAGTTCTTC	CASSWGTSGMAYNEQFF
21	TRBV28	NA	TRBD1	TRBJ1-3	TGTGCCAGCAACTTCCACGCCACTCTGAGGGCGGGACAGGGGTCTGGAAACACCATATATTTT	CASNFHATLRAGQGSGNTIYF
15	TRBV27	NA	NA	TRBJ2-7	TGTGCCAGCAGTACAAAACAGGGATCGGCATACGAGCAGTACTTC	CASSTKQGSAYEQYF
17	TRBV9	once	TRBD2	TRBJ2-3	TGTGCCAGCAGCGGTGGGCAAGCGGGAGTGCAGACAGATACGCAGTATTTT	CASSGGQAGVQTDTQYF
15	TRBV6-6	few	NA	TRBJ2-7	TGTGCCAGCAGTGTTCAGCGCGGGGCAGCTTACGAGCAGTACTTC	CASSVQRGAAYEQYF
14	TRBV30	NA	NA	TRBJ2-1	TGTGCCTGGAGTACCTTGGACTTCCGGAATGAGCAGTTCTTC	CAWSTLDFRNEQFF
15	TRBV11-2	NA	NA	TRBJ2-6	TGTGCCAGCAGCTTAGACAGGGCTGGGGCCAACGTCCTGACTTTC	CASSLDRAGANVLTF
15	TRBV2	NA	NA	TRBJ2-2	TGTGCCAGCAGTATGGAGACGTCGAACACCGGGGAGCTGTTTTTT	CASSMETSNTGELFF
11	TRBV27	NA	NA	TRBJ2-6	TGTGCCACCCGTGGGGCCAACGTCCTGACTTTC	CATRGANVLTF
14	TRBV4-2	NA	NA	TRBJ1-6	TGTGCCAGCAGTCCCGTTGGGGGGGATTCACCCCTCCACTTT	CASSPVGGDSPLHF
16	TRBV5-4	medium-sized	TRBD2	TRBJ2-3	TGTGCCAGCAGCCTCCCCCGGGCGGGAGGAGGGGATACGCAGTATTTT	CASSLPRAGGGDTQYF